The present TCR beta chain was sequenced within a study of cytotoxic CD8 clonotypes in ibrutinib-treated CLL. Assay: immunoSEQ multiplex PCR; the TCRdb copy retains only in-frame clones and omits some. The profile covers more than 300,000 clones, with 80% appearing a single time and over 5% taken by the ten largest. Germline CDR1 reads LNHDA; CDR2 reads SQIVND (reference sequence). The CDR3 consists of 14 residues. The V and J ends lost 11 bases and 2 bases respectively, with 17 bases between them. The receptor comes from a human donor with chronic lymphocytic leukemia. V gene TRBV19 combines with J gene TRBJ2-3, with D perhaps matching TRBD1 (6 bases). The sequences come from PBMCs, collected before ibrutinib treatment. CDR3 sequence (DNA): TGTGCCTCGAGTAGTACAGGGACCACAGATACGCAGTATTTT. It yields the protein CASSSTGTTDTQYF.